This TCR beta chain was identified in a study of blood T cell repertoires in COVID-19 (dated by TCRdb to the early 2020s). For the wider study: Collaborator samples came from the United States, Italy and Spain and covered acute and convalescent phases of COVID-19. The prospective study material was composed of cDNA or gDNA derived from T cells, B-cell-depleted T cells, or PBMCs. The dataset comprised deeply sampled blood TCRbeta repertoires from subjects exposed to, actively infected with, or recovered from COVID-19. The repertoires were made available in a free public database intended to serve as a resource for research on the immune response to SARS-CoV-2. Samples came from the ongoing ImmuneRACE study (first 160 participants) plus 1,254 subjects from 6 global collaborators. Nearly every sample came with metadata listing a de-identified subject ID, COVID-19 status, age in years and sex. Where available, HLA class I and class II types were taken from metadata supplied by the sample provider and were not determined by assay-based typing. What the study reported, not specific to this receptor: The amount of clinical and demographic metadata varied by source and participant and was provided uncurated.

Ends trimmed: V by 2 bases, J by 6 bases; bases unmatched to a gene: 11. The CDR3 contains 15 residues, cysteine and phenylalanine counted. The DNA shown is the 45-base CDR3, in frame from base 1. CDR1 and CDR2, looked up from the germline V gene, are SGDLS and YYNGEE. TCRbeta CDR3 regions were amplified from genomic DNA by means of the immunoSEQ Assay, a bias-controlled multiplex PCR. On the study's bioinformatics: Within the assay, amplification of reference gene primers was used to estimate how many nucleated cells each sample contained. To quantify the absolute abundance of each unique TCRbeta CDR3 rearrangement, sequence reads were collapsed and filtered. For each sample, productive Simpson clonality was calculated by taking the square root of Simpson's diversity index across productive rearrangements. TCRdb mirrors the immuneACCESS table, restricted to in-frame sequences. Some clones are absent from its copies; in checked studies, under half trace to an unresolved V gene, and the reason for the others is unknown. Clone size and V and J calls were adopted from that table, with D and trimming inferred from the DNA. This sample is represented by approximately 96,000 clones; 90% to 95% of them were singletons. Less than 5% of the sample belongs to the ten largest clones.

Worth noting for this clone: Its antigen target is currently unknown. Per-base quality was not reported, and no clone a single base away is much larger than it.

Whole blood was collected in K2EDTA tubes by collaborating institutions according to the institutions' own protocols. For TCRbeta analysis, collaborators shipped samples as frozen whole blood, isolated PBMCs, or DNA extracted from either of those sample types. This receptor chain uses TRBV9 and TRBJ2-7, with TRBD1 identical over 7 junction bases. The sequenced sample consisted of peripheral blood. The receptor was derived from a human donor with active COVID-19. The donor label of this sample is uncertain. The CDR3 protein: CASSVLGDSQAEQYF. The bases are TGTGCCAGCAGCGTCTTGGGGGACAGTCAGGCCGAGCAGTACTTC.